This entry is about one T cell receptor (beta chain). Its target is unknown. CDR1 and CDR2 (germline): MGHRA, YSYEKL. The CDR3 loop spans 15 amino acids. The V gene lost 4 bases and the J gene lost 3 bases, with 15 bases spanning the gap. Produced via immunoSEQ multiplex PCR; TCRdb's table is partial and in-frame only. The table shows under 150,000 clones, with 86% occurring only once. The data derive from a study of cytomegalovirus exposure and HLA in healthy donors. Study results and caveats: One later analysis, an examination of the 100 to 150 validation repertoires, found that first-cohort TCR clusters tended to co-occur in them.

V and J are TRBV4-1 and TRBJ2-5; no definite D call. The specimen was PBMCs. This clonotype originated in a young man in good health and CMV-seronegative. The CDR3 nucleotides are TGCGCCAGCAGCCCCCAATCGGTGAGCGAAGAGACCCAGTACTTC. This codes for CASSPQSVSEETQYF.